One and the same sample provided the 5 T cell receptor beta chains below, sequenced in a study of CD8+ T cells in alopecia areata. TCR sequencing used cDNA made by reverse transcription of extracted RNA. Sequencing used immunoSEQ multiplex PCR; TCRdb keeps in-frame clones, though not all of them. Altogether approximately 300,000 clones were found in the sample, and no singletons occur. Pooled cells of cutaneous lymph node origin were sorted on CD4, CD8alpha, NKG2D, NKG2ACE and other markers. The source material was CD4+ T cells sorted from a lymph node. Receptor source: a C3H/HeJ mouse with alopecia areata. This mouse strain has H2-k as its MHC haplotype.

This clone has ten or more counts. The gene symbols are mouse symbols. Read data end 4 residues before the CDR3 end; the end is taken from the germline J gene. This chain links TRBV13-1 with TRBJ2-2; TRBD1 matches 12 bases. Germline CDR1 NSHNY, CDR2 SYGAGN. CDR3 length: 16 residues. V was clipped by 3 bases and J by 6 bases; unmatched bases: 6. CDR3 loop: CASSGPGTGGAGQLYF. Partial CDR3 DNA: TGTGCCAGCAGTGGTCCCGGGACAGGGGGCGCCGGG.

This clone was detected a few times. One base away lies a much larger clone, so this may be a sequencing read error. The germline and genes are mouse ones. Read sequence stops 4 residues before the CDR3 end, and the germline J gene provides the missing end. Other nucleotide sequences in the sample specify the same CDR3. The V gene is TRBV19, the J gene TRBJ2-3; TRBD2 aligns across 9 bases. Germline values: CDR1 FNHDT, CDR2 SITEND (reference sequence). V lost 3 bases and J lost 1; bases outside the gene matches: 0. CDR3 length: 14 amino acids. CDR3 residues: CASSRLGGAETLYF. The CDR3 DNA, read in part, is TGTGCCAGCAGTAGACTGGGGGGTGCAGAA.

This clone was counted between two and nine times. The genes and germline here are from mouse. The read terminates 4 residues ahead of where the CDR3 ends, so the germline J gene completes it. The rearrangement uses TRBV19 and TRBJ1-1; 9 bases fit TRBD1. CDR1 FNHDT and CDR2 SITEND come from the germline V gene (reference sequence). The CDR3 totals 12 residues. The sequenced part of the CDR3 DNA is TGTCCATGGACAGGGGCAAACACA. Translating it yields CPWTGANT. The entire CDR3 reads CPWTGANTEVFF.

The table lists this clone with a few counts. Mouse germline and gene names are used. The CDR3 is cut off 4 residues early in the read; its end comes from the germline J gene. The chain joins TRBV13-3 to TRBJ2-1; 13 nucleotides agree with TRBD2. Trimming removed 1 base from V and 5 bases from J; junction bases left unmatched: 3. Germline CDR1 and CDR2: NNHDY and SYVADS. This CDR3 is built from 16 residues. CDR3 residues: CASSDPDWGGDAEQFF. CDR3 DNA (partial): TGTGCCAGCAGTGATCCGGACTGGGGGGGCGATGCT.

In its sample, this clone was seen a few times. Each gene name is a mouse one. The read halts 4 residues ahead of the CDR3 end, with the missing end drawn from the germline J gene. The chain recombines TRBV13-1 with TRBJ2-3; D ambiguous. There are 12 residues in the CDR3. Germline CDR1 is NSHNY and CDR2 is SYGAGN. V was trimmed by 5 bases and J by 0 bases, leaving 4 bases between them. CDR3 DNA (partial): TGTGCCAGCAGACAAAGTGCAGAA. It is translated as CASRQSAE. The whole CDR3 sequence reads CASRQSAETLYF.